A single T cell receptor (beta chain) is shown here with its context. Its matching antigen is unknown. The CDR3 sequence is 14 residues long. Per the germline V gene, CDR1 is MDHEN and CDR2 is SYDVKM. Trimming removed 3 bases from V and 15 bases from J; junction bases left unmatched: 9. Measured with immunoSEQ multiplex PCR; TCRdb has only the in-frame clones, and not every one. The table records about 280,000 clones, more than 75% of them present only once. This sample is part of a study of cytomegalovirus exposure and HLA in healthy donors. Study-wide findings and caveats: The study designated roughly 160 TCR beta chains cytomegalovirus-associated.

The TCR sequence derives from a young woman in good health and CMV-seronegative. The chain links TRBV28 to TRBJ1-4; 11 bases are shared with TRBD1. What was sequenced was PBMCs. CDR3 residues: CASSLGQGVVSVFF. The CDR3 DNA sequence: TGTGCCAGCAGTTTGGGACAGGGGGTTGTTTCGGTGTTTTTT.